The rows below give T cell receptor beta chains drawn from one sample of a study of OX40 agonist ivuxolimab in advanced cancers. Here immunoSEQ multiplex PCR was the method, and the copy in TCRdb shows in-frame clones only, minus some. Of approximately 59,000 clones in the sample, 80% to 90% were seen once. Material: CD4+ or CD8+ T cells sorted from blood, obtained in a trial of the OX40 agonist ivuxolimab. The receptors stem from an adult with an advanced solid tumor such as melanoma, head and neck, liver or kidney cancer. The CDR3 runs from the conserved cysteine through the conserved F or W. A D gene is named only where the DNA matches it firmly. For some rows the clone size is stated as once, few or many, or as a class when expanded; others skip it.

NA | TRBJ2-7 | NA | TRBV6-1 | TGTGCCAGCAGTGAAATTAGGTTGGTCCCCCGAGGGCTCGAGCAGTACTTC | CASSEIRLVPRGLEQYF
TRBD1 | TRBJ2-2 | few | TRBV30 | TGTGCCTGGCCCCGGACAGGGAACACCGGGGAGCTGTTTTTT | CAWPRTGNTGELFF
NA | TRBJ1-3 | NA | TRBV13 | TGTGCCAGCAGCTTGACGGACTTGGGAAACACCATATATTTT | CASSLTDLGNTIYF
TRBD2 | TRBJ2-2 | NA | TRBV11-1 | TGTGCCAGCAGTTTCGCCGGGGGGGCCCTTACCGGGGAGCTGTTTTTT | CASSFAGGALTGELFF
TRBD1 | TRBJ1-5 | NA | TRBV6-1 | TGTGCCAGCGTCACAGGGGTCAATCAGCCCCAGCATTTT | CASVTGVNQPQHF
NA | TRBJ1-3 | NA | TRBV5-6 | TGTGCCAGCAGCTCCCTGGGGGGGCAGCGAGGTGGAAACACCATATATTTT | CASSSLGGQRGGNTIYF
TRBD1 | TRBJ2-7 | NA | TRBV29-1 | TGCAGCGTTGAAGATCCGGGCCTTACAGGGGTCGAGCAGTACTTC | CSVEDPGLTGVEQYF
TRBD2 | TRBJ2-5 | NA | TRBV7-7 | TGTGCCAGCAGCTTCGGACTAGCGGGGCAAGAGACCCAGTACTTC | CASSFGLAGQETQYF
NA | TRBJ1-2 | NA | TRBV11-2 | TGTGCCAGCAGCCCCTCCAGGGCTAACTATGGCTACACCTTC | CASSPSRANYGYTF
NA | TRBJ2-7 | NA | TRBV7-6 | TGTGCCAGCAGCCCCACCATGGGGGACAAGGCCTACGAGCAGTACTTC | CASSPTMGDKAYEQYF
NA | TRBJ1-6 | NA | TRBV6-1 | TGTGCCAGCAGTGAAGCGGTTCTGTTTCGGGGTTACTCCTATAATTCACCCCTCCACTTT | CASSEAVLFRGYSYNSPLHF
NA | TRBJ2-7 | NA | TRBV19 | TGTGCCAGTAGTATAGATCCGCCAGGGGCTTTCCGTTACGAGCAGTACTTC | CASSIDPPGAFRYEQYF
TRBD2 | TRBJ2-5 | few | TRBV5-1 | TGCGCCAGCAGCTTGGGGGTAGCGGGGTTTTCCCAAGAGACCCAGTACTTC | CASSLGVAGFSQETQYF
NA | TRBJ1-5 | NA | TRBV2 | TGTGCCAGCAGTGGAATTGATCAGCCCCAGCATTTT | CASSGIDQPQHF
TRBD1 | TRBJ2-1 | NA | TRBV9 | TGTGCCAGCAGCGTATGGGGACAGGGTCCCTACAATGAGCAGTTCTTC | CASSVWGQGPYNEQFF
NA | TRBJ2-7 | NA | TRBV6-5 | TGTGCCAGCAGTTACTCGGGACGGAGCGAGCAGTACTTC | CASSYSGRSEQYF
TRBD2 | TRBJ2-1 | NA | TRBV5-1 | TGCGCCAGCAGCTTGGCCAGGTCAGGGAGGGATGAGCAGTTCTTC | CASSLARSGRDEQFF
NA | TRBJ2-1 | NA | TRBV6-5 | TGTGCCAGCAGTTTATCTGGGCGGGGAGACTACAATGAGCAGTTCTTC | CASSLSGRGDYNEQFF
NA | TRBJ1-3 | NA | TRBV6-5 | TGTGCCAGCAGCCTAGATCAAGGAAGTGGAAACACCATATATTTT | CASSLDQGSGNTIYF
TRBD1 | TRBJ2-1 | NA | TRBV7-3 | TGTGCCAGCAGCTTGACAGGGTATGAGCAGTTCTTC | CASSLTGYEQFF
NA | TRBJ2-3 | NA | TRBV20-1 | TGCAGTGCTACGGTAGCGGATACGCAGTATTTT | CSATVADTQYF
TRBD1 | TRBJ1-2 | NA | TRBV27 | TGTGCCAGCAGTAGAGACAGGGGATCGGGCGGCTACACCTTC | CASSRDRGSGGYTF
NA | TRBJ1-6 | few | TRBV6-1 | TGTGCCAGCAGTGGGACGGACACGACACCCCTCCACTTT | CASSGTDTTPLHF
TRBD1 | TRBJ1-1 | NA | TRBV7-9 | TGTGCCAGCGGACCTGACAGGGGGGGTAACACTGAAGCTTTCTTT | CASGPDRGGNTEAFF
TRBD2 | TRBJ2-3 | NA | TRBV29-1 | TGCAGCGTTGTTCTAGCGGGGGGGCGCCCAGATACGCAGTATTTT | CSVVLAGGRPDTQYF
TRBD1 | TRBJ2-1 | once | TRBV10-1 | TGCGCCAGCAGTGAGAGACAGGGTCGGCAGTTCTTC | CASSERQGRQFF
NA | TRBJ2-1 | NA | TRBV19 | TGTGCCAGTAGTATCGGTGGGACGAGCTCCTACAATGAGCAGTTCTTC | CASSIGGTSSYNEQFF
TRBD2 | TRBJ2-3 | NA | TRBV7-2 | TGTGCCAGCAGCAAACTAGCGGGGGGCACAGATACGCAGTATTTT | CASSKLAGGTDTQYF
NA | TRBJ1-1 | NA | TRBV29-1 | TGCAGCGTGCTTAGGGGGATGAACGCTGAAGCTTTCTTT | CSVLRGMNAEAFF
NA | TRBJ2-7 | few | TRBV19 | TGTGCCAGTAGTATTTCGGGTCCAAGCTACGAGCAGTACTTC | CASSISGPSYEQYF
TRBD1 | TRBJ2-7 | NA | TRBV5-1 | TGCGCCAGCAGCTTTTTTCTCGGGACAGGGAACTACGAGCAGTACTTC | CASSFFLGTGNYEQYF
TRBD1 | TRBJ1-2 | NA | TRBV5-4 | TGTGCCAGCAGCCTACCCGGGACAGGGGGCGTTGGTAACTATGGCTACACCTTC | CASSLPGTGGVGNYGYTF
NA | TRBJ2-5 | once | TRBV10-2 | TGCGCCAGCAGCGGGGGGCCCCAAGAGACCCAGTACTTC | CASSGGPQETQYF
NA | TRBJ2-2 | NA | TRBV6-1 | TGTGCCAGCAGTGAAGTTGACGGGTGGGGGTTGCCCGGCAGGTCCGGGGAGCTGTTTTTT | CASSEVDGWGLPGRSGELFF
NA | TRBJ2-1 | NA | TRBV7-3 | TGTGCCAGCAGCCTACTATCTTCTATATCGGCCAATGAGCAGTTCTTC | CASSLLSSISANEQFF
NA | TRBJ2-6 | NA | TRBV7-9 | TGTGCCAGCAGCTCTCGCGTTGGTGGGGCCAACGTCCTGACTTTC | CASSSRVGGANVLTF
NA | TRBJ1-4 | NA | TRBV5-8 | TGTGCCAGCGACGGCCCCAATGAAAAACTGTTTTTT | CASDGPNEKLFF
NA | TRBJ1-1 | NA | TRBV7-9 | TGTGCCAGCAGCTTTAAGGTCCAGGGCCTGGAAGCTTTCTTT | CASSFKVQGLEAFF
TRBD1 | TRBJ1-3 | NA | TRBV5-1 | TGCGCCAGCAGCCGGGACAGGGGGCGAGTGGCTGGAAACACCATATATTTT | CASSRDRGRVAGNTIYF
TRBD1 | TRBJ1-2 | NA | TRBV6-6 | TGTGCCAGCAGACAGGGACAGCGGGTGCCCGGCTACACCTTC | CASRQGQRVPGYTF
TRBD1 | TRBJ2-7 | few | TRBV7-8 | TGTGCCAGCAGCCCCCGACAGGGAACCTACGAGCAGTACTTC | CASSPRQGTYEQYF
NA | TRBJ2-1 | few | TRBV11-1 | TGTGCCAGCAGCTTATCAGGCTCCTACAATGAGCAGTTCTTC | CASSLSGSYNEQFF
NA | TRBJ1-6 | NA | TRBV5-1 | TGCGCCAGCAGCGAAAGAACAAGTAATTCACCCCTCCACTTT | CASSERTSNSPLHF
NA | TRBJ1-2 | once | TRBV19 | TGTGCCAGTAGTACACTCGGGAGCGCCTATGGCTACACCTTC | CASSTLGSAYGYTF
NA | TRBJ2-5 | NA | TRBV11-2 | TGTGCCAGCAGCCCAACCGGGCCGCTCCAAGAGACCCAGTACTTC | CASSPTGPLQETQYF
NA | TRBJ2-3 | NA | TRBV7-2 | TGTGCCAGCAGCCTCCGGAGGGGGGGCCATAGCACAGATACGCAGTATTTT | CASSLRRGGHSTDTQYF
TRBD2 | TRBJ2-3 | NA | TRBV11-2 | TGTGCCAGCAGCTACCACTTTACGACTAGCGGGGCCTTGGGAGATACGCAGTATTTT | CASSYHFTTSGALGDTQYF
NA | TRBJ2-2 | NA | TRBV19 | TGTGCCAGTAGTATAGGGCAGGGTTGGAACACCGGGGAGCTGTTTTTT | CASSIGQGWNTGELFF
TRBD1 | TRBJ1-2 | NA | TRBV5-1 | TGCGCCAGCAGCTGGGGACAGGGGGCATCGGGCGGCTACACCTTC | CASSWGQGASGGYTF
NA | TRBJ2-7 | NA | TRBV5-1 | TGCGCCAGCAGCTTTGGCGGCGAGGGGGGCGAGCAGTACTTC | CASSFGGEGGEQYF
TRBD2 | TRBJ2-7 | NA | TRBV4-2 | TGTGCCAGCAGCCAAGCTATGGGACTACCCGTCGAGCAGTACTTC | CASSQAMGLPVEQYF